One and the same sample provided the 26 T cell receptor beta chains below, sequenced in a study of T cell responses to AZD1222 COVID-19 vaccine. The protocol was immunoSEQ multiplex PCR, while the TCRdb copy is restricted to in-frame clones and leaves out a portion. This table has about 85,000 clones, roughly nine tenths appearing once. Sequencing was performed on peripheral blood, taken on day 0 of AZD1222 vaccination. The source of these receptors is an adult in good health.

V gene TRBV19 combines with J gene TRBJ2-1; D may be TRBD2 (6 bases). V was cut by 4 bases and J by 5 bases, with 15 bases left in between. CDR1 LNHDA and CDR2 SQIVND come from the germline V gene (reference sequence). The CDR3 is made up of 15 amino acids. CDR3 in amino acids: CASSRGGGLHNEQFF. CDR3 in DNA: TGTGCCAGTAGTAGGGGAGGAGGGCTACACAATGAGCAGTTCTTC.

This chain uses TRBV5-1 with TRBJ1-2; TRBD1 is a possible D gene (6 bases). V dropped 0 bases and J dropped 4 bases, with 16 bases sitting between them. CDR1 and CDR2 from the germline V gene are SGHRS and YFSETQ. The CDR3 runs 16 residues. The CDR3 spells CASSLDGGRGGYGYTF. The CDR3 DNA is TGCGCCAGCAGCTTGGACGGGGGGCGCGGGGGCTATGGCTACACCTTC.

The V gene is TRBV27, the J gene TRBJ1-4; D may be TRBD1 (5 bases). The germline V gene has CDR1 MNHEY and CDR2 SMNVEV (reference sequence). The ends were cut back, 6 bases at V and 8 bases at J, with 13 bases in the middle. This CDR3 is built from 13 residues. CDR3 sequence (DNA): TGTGCCAGCAGCCTCCAGGGCCGAGAAAAACTGTTTTTT. Its protein is CASSLQGREKLFF.

J is TRBJ1-3 and V is TRBV5-4, with 7 positions matching TRBD1. Germline loops: CDR1 SGHNT, CDR2 YYREEE (reference sequence). The V and J ends lost 4 bases and 1 base, in that order; junction bases with no gene match: 2. The CDR3 length is 14 residues. CDR3 in amino acids: CASSPTGSGNTIYF. In DNA form, the CDR3 reads TGTGCCAGCAGCCCGACAGGGTCTGGAAACACCATATATTTT.

This rearrangement joins TRBV18 to TRBJ1-1, with TRBD1 as a possible D gene (6 bases). The CDR3 loop spans 14 amino acids. The germline CDR1 and CDR2 sequences are KGHSH and LQKENI. The V end was cut by 2 bases, the J end by 2 bases, with 9 bases between. The CDR3 DNA is TGTGCCAGCTCACCAACAGGGTTAAACACTGAAGCTTTCTTT. Protein product: CASSPTGLNTEAFF.

The V and J genes are TRBV28 and TRBJ1-5; TRBD1 aligns across 7 bases. Germline loops: CDR1 MDHEN, CDR2 SYDVKM. V shed 6 bases, J shed 2 bases, and the junction held 10 bases outside the gene matches. The CDR3 covers 16 residues. In nucleotides, the CDR3 is TGTGCCAGCAGGGACCATGACAGGGTGGGCAATCAGCCCCAGCATTTT. The encoded protein is CASRDHDRVGNQPQHF.

The rearrangement joins TRBV2 to TRBJ1-5, with TRBD1 identical over 10 bases. CDR3 length: 18 residues. Trimming at V came to 5 bases and at J to 0 bases, leaving 10 bases not matched to a gene. Germline loops: CDR1 SNHLY, CDR2 FYNNEI. For the CDR3, the DNA is TGTGCCAGCAGTAGGGTAGGGGACAGGGGCTATAGCAATCAGCCCCAGCATTTT. As protein: CASSRVGDRGYSNQPQHF. The full variable domain, rest sourced from reference TRBV2 and TRBJ1-5, is EPEVTQTPSHQVTQMGQEVILRCVPISNHLYFYWYRQILGQKVEFLVSFYNNEISEKSEIFDDQFSVERPDGSNFTLKIRSTKLEDSAMYFCASSRVGDRGYSNQPQHFGDGTRLSIL.

The chain carries TRBV19 and TRBJ1-2; 9 bases match TRBD1. This CDR3 contains 16 residues. In germline, CDR1 is LNHDA, CDR2 SQIVND (reference sequence). With 7 bases clipped from V and 4 bases from J, the junction kept 13 bases outside the gene matches. CDR3 amino acids: CASTLQTGGEVYGYTF. As DNA, the CDR3 is TGTGCCAGTACCTTACAGACAGGGGGAGAGGTCTATGGCTACACCTTC.

The chain uses TRBV5-5 and TRBJ1-6; D is unresolved. Trimming pared 4 bases from V and 1 base from J, leaving 9 bases between. CDR1 and CDR2 from the germline V gene are SGHKS and YYEKEE (reference sequence). The CDR3 is 15 amino acids. The DNA of the CDR3 is TGTGCCAGCAGCCAAGGAGTATCCTATAATTCACCCCTCCACTTT. Amino acid sequence: CASSQGVSYNSPLHF.

The chain joins TRBV3-1 (or the pseudogene TRBV3-2) to TRBJ2-7; unclear D gene. CDR3 length equals 11 residues. From germline, CDR1 is LGHDT and CDR2 YNNKEL (reference sequence). Trimming removed 1 base at V and 10 bases at J, with 8 bases between. The CDR3 spells CASSQASEQYF. The CDR3 bases are TGTGCCAGCAGCCAAGCATCGGAACAGTACTTC.

The chain couples TRBV30 to TRBJ2-3; possibly TRBD1 for D (6 bases). CDR1 is GTSNPN and CDR2 is SVGIG in the germline V gene (reference sequence). The length of the CDR3 is 15 residues. V was pared by 3 bases and J by 2 bases, with 15 bases between. The CDR3 here is CAWSVGHPYTDTQYF. CDR3 sequence (DNA): TGTGCCTGGAGCGTGGGACACCCCTACACAGATACGCAGTATTTT.

V usage is TRBV7-2 and J usage is TRBJ2-2; tentatively, D is TRBD2 (5 bases). CDR3 size: 18 residues. The germline gives CDR1 SGHTA, CDR2 FQGNSA. The V gene lost 1 base and the J gene lost 0 bases, with 15 bases spanning the gap. The CDR3 DNA follows: TGTGCCAGCAGCTTAGAATTCTTCGACTATACGAACACCGGGGAGCTGTTTTTT. Protein: CASSLEFFDYTNTGELFF.

This clone has more than one count but fewer than ten. The V and J genes are TRBV7-8 and TRBJ1-1; no clear D gene. V was clipped by 5 bases and J by 7 bases, with 14 bases between them. The length of the CDR3 is 13 residues. CDR1 and CDR2 from the germline V gene are SGHVS and FQNEAQ. CDR3 coding DNA: TGTGCCAGCAGCCCTAGATACCTCAATGAAGCTTTCTTT. It encodes CASSPRYLNEAFF.

The chain joins TRBV5-8 to TRBJ2-1; D call uncertain. The germline V gene has CDR1 SGHTS and CDR2 YDEGEE. The CDR3 runs to 12 residues. V lost 0 bases to trimming and J lost 10 bases, with 8 bases between them. The CDR3 spells CASSLVVGEQFF. Written as DNA, the CDR3 is TGTGCCAGCAGCTTGGTCGTTGGGGAGCAGTTCTTC. The full variable domain, completed using reference TRBV5-8 and TRBJ2-1, is EAGVTQSPTHLIKTRGQQATLRCSPISGHTSVYWYQQALGLGLQFLLWYDEGEERNRGNFPPRFSGRQFPNYSSELNVNALELEDSALYLCASSLVVGEQFFGPGTRLTVL.

This chain uses TRBV5-4 with TRBJ1-2; D perhaps matches TRBD1 (5 bases). The CDR3 has 15 residues. V gave up 4 bases and J gave up 5 bases, with 18 bases separating them. The germline CDR1 and CDR2 sequences are SGHNT and YYREEE (reference sequence). CDR3 sequence reads: CASSQGGEGSYGYTF. Here the CDR3 DNA reads TGTGCCAGCAGCCAGGGAGGGGAAGGGTCGTATGGCTACACCTTC. Drawing the rest from reference TRBV5-4 and TRBJ1-2, the complete variable domain is ETGVTQSPTHLIKTRGQQVTLRCSSQSGHNTVSWYQQALGQGPQFIFQYYREEENGRGNFPPRFSGLQFPNYSSELNVNALELDDSALYLCASSQGGEGSYGYTFGSGTRLTVV.

The genes are TRBV7-9 and TRBJ2-1; 8 nucleotides line up with TRBD1. Trimming at V came to 6 bases and at J to 9 bases, leaving 13 bases not matched to a gene. Germline-derived CDR1 and CDR2 are SEHNR and FQNEAQ (reference sequence). The CDR3 runs 15 residues. CDR3 residues: CASRQTGGSLREQFF. CDR3 bases: TGTGCCAGCAGACAAACAGGGGGGTCGTTACGTGAGCAGTTCTTC.

The chain is built from TRBV2 and TRBJ1-4, with D maybe TRBD1 (6 bases). The CDR3 is made up of 14 amino acids. Germline V lookup: CDR1 SNHLY, CDR2 FYNNEI. The ends were cut back, 3 bases at V and 6 bases at J, with 11 bases in the middle. The CDR3 sequence: CASSDRGTDEKLFF. CDR3 sequence (DNA): TGTGCCAGCAGTGACAGGGGCACGGATGAAAAACTGTTTTTT.

The chain uses TRBV7-9 and TRBJ2-2; TRBD1 matches 8 bases. Germline CDR1 SEHNR, CDR2 FQNEAQ (reference sequence). J lost 4 bases, V lost 1 base, and 5 bases had no gene match. The CDR3 consists of 16 residues. The CDR3 bases are TGTGCCAGCAGCTTAGGAGGACAGGGCGCCACCGGGGAGCTGTTTTTT. It translates to CASSLGGQGATGELFF.

As to this clone: Other DNA sequences within the sample encode an identical CDR3. The CDR3: CASSLGQKNTEAFF. CDR3 coding DNA: TGTGCCAGCAGCTTAGGACAGAAGAACACTGAAGCTTTCTTT. V usage is TRBV7-9 and J usage is TRBJ1-1, with a possible D match to TRBD1 (5 bases). Germline V lookup: CDR1 SEHNR, CDR2 FQNEAQ (reference sequence). CDR3 length: 14 amino acids. V lost 1 base and J 1 base, leaving 7 bases between the germline ends.

The gene calls are TRBV5-1 and TRBJ2-6; D not resolved. The CDR3 loop spans 15 amino acids. CDR1 and CDR2 from the germline V gene are SGHRS and YFSETQ. Trimming left V 1 base short and J 0 bases short, with 5 bases between. CDR3 nucleotide sequence: TGCGCCAGCAGCTTGCTTAGCTCTGGGGCCAACGTCCTGACTTTC. Residues: CASSLLSSGANVLTF.

This rearrangement joins TRBV3-1 (or the pseudogene TRBV3-2) to TRBJ1-1; TRBD1 aligns across 7 bases. This CDR3 has 15 residues. Trimming removed 0 bases from V and 4 bases from J; junction bases left unmatched: 5. Germline CDR1 reads LGHDT; CDR2 reads YNNKEL (reference sequence). In nucleotides, the CDR3 is TGTGCCAGCAGCCAAGAGTCTTCAGGGGGCACTGAAGCTTTCTTT. Its translation is CASSQESSGGTEAFF.

Here the CDR3 reads CASGLGNTGELFF. The CDR3 DNA follows: TGTGCTAGTGGTTTGGGAAACACCGGGGAGCTGTTTTTT. V usage is TRBV12-5 and J usage is TRBJ2-2; D uncertain. CDR1 is LGHNT and CDR2 is FRNRAP in the germline V gene. CDR3 size: 13 residues. Trimming removed 1 base at V and 2 bases at J, with 2 bases between.

The J gene is TRBJ2-3, the V gene TRBV7-9; 10 nucleotides agree with TRBD1. The CDR3 has 18 amino acids. Germline-derived CDR1 and CDR2 are SEHNR and FQNEAQ (reference sequence). The V and J ends lost 4 bases and 5 bases, in that order; junction bases with no gene match: 15. Here the CDR3 reads CASSSYGAGQGVVDTQYF. Here the CDR3 DNA reads TGTGCCAGCAGCTCCTATGGGGCCGGACAGGGGGTGGTAGATACGCAGTATTTT.

The V call is TRBV7-2, the J call TRBJ2-7, with no clear D. Trimming stripped 3 bases from V and 4 bases from J, with 10 bases between. Germline CDR1 is SGHTA and CDR2 is FQGNSA. The CDR3 contains 13 residues. Here the CDR3 DNA reads TGTGCCAGCAGCTTTGGACGGAGTTACGAGCAGTACTTC. It is translated as CASSFGRSYEQYF.

This chain joins TRBV20-1 and TRBJ2-5; D remains ambiguous. This CDR3 region has 11 residues. Germline V gene lookup returns CDR1 DFQATT and CDR2 SNEGSKA (reference sequence). V dropped 6 bases and J dropped 5 bases, with 10 bases sitting between them. As DNA, the CDR3 is TGCAGTGCAAAGGGTGGGGAGACCCAGTACTTC. Its translation: CSAKGGETQYF.

The J gene is TRBJ2-7, the V gene TRBV2, with TRBD2 matching 7 bases. This CDR3 spans 16 amino acids. Trimming cost V 3 bases and J 0 bases; bases outside gene matches: 8. The V gene's germline CDR1 is SNHLY and CDR2 FYNNEI. CDR3 in amino acids: CASSDSGTPSSYEQYF. CDR3 bases: TGTGCCAGCAGTGACAGCGGGACTCCTAGCTCCTACGAGCAGTACTTC.